This record concerns one T cell receptor beta chain sequence. Its cognate antigen is unknown. TCRdb re-analysed the RT-PCR reads in MiXCR, keeping a single row per CDR3 protein. The sample holds under 950,000 distinct CDR3 sequences, 21% seen once. The data stem from a study of response to subunit inactivated influenza vaccine. General study findings and limits: It was suggested by the authors that few new T cells are recruited by each seasonal influenza vaccination.

Germline-derived CDR1 and CDR2 are SGHRS and YFSETQ. Trimming cost V 7 bases and J 9 bases; bases outside gene matches: 12. This CDR3 is 15 amino acids long. The receptor's source is a man aged 45-65 years who received an inactivated influenza vaccine. The chain employs TRBV5-1 and TRBJ2-1; 11 nucleotides match TRBD2. This material consisted of PBMCs from blood, taken about 5 days after vaccination. CDR3 nucleotide sequence: TGCGCCAGCTTGTTAATAGCGGGAGGGCCCGGTGAGCAGTTCTTC. It specifies CASLLIAGGPGEQFF.